This passage covers 17 T cell receptor beta chains from one sample sequenced in a study of T cells in tuberculosis. The data were produced by immunoSEQ multiplex PCR, yet TCRdb's version contains in-frame clones alone and is incomplete. The sample carries fewer than 40,000 clones, 94% recorded once. Sequencing was performed on PBMCs. The receptor source for this set is a donor aged 10 to 29 with latent tuberculosis or without tuberculosis infection.

This chain links TRBV5-4 with TRBJ1-2; D possibly corresponds to TRBD1 (6 bases). The CDR3 runs to 15 residues. V lost 3 bases to trimming and J lost 2 bases, with 14 bases between them. Germline CDR1 reads SGHNT; CDR2 reads YYREEE (reference sequence). The CDR3 region has the DNA TGTGCCAGCAGCTCAGTGACAGGCCCGAACTATGGCTACACCTTC. The encoded protein is CASSSVTGPNYGYTF. The full variable domain, rest sourced from reference TRBV5-4 and TRBJ1-2, is ETGVTQSPTHLIKTRGQQVTLRCSSQSGHNTVSWYQQALGQGPQFIFQYYREEENGRGNFPPRFSGLQFPNYSSELNVNALELDDSALYLCASSSVTGPNYGYTFGSGTRLTVV.

This chain uses TRBV2 with TRBJ2-1, with 12 nucleotides matching TRBD2. Trimming cost V 5 bases and J 7 bases; bases outside gene matches: 6. The CDR3 consists of 15 residues. Germline V gives CDR1 SNHLY, CDR2 FYNNEI. The CDR3 here is CASSSATSGRNEQFF. Written as DNA, the CDR3 is TGTGCCAGCAGTTCGGCTACTAGCGGGAGGAATGAGCAGTTCTTC.

This chain connects TRBV5-1 to TRBJ1-2, with 8 bases identical to TRBD1. The CDR3 covers 15 residues. Germline CDR1 SGHRS, CDR2 YFSETQ. The junction had 6 bases not matched to a gene; V was cut back by 3 bases and J by 2 bases. The CDR3 sequence: CASSSGQGGNYGYTF. As DNA, the CDR3 is TGCGCCAGCAGCTCTGGACAGGGAGGGAACTATGGCTACACCTTC. Combining the CDR3 with reference TRBV5-1 and TRBJ1-2 gives the whole variable domain KAGVTQTPRYLIKTRGQQVTLSCSPISGHRSVSWYQQTPGQGLQFLFEYFSETQRNKGNFPGRFSGRQFSNSRSEMNVSTLELGDSALYLCASSSGQGGNYGYTFGSGTRLTVV.

V usage is TRBV11-2 and J usage is TRBJ2-7; D gene uncertain. CDR1 is SGHAT, CDR2 FQNNGV, per germline. There are 12 residues in the CDR3. V was shortened by 5 bases and J by 5 bases, with 10 bases between the two germline ends. DNA of the CDR3: TGTGCCAGCAGCACGACACGAAACGAGCAGTACTTC. Protein sequence: CASSTTRNEQYF.

The V call is TRBV30, the J call TRBJ1-2, with D unclear. Germline V gene data show CDR1 as GTSNPN and CDR2 as SVGIG (reference sequence). The CDR3 is 13 residues long. Trimming pared 0 bases from V and 5 bases from J, leaving 10 bases between. The CDR3 DNA follows: TGTGCCTGGAGTGTATCCACAGTTTATGGCTACACCTTC. It yields the protein CAWSVSTVYGYTF.

J is TRBJ2-5 and V is TRBV19; 8 positions agree with TRBD2. The length of the CDR3 is 13 residues. Per the germline V gene, CDR1 is LNHDA and CDR2 is SQIVND (reference sequence). Trimming cost V 6 bases and J 5 bases; bases outside gene matches: 5. This chain's CDR3 is CASRRAGVETQYF. The CDR3 nucleotides read TGTGCCAGTAGGCGAGCGGGAGTGGAGACCCAGTACTTC.

The rearrangement joins TRBV2 to TRBJ2-3; 12 bases are a match to TRBD2. CDR1 is SNHLY, CDR2 FYNNEI, per germline. CDR3 length: 19 amino acids. V trimming: 2 bases; J trimming: 0 bases; junction bases outside the gene matches: 9. CDR3 in amino acids: CASSELKLAGGPSTDTQYF. The CDR3 DNA reads TGTGCCAGCAGTGAACTTAAGCTAGCGGGAGGGCCAAGCACAGATACGCAGTATTTT.

The rearrangement links TRBV14 to TRBJ2-1; 13 positions agree with TRBD2. This CDR3 has 15 amino acids. J lost 9 bases, V lost 1 base, and 3 bases had no gene match. CDR1 SGHDN and CDR2 FVKESK come from the germline V gene. The CDR3 here is CASSQAGLAGVEQFF. In nucleotides, the CDR3 is TGTGCCAGCAGCCAAGCCGGACTAGCGGGAGTTGAGCAGTTCTTC.

The rearrangement joins TRBV11-2 to TRBJ2-2; 10 nucleotides align to TRBD2. Unmatched junction bases numbered 3, after V lost 3 bases and J lost 2 bases. Germline assignment: CDR1 SGHAT and CDR2 FQNNGV. The CDR3 runs 16 residues. In DNA, the CDR3 is TGTGCCAGCAGCTTCTGGACTAGCGGTAACACCGGGGAGCTGTTTTTT. It encodes CASSFWTSGNTGELFF.

The V gene is TRBV15, the J gene TRBJ2-2; a weak D match, TRBD2 (5 bases). Trimming pared 3 bases from V and 4 bases from J, leaving 6 bases between. Germline-derived CDR1 and CDR2 are LNHNV and YYDKDF (reference sequence). This CDR3 contains 13 residues. CDR3 bases: TGTGCCACCAGCAGGGGGAGCACCGGGGAGCTGTTTTTT. The encoded protein is CATSRGSTGELFF.

The chain uses TRBV27 and TRBJ2-3, with D possibly TRBD2 on 8 matching bases. Per the germline V gene, CDR1 is MNHEY and CDR2 is SMNVEV (reference sequence). This CDR3 contains 15 residues. Trimming took 6 bases from V and 2 from J, leaving 15 bases between them. This CDR3 reads CASSYSGTDTDTQYF. The CDR3 DNA is TGTGCCAGCAGCTATAGCGGGACAGACACAGATACGCAGTATTTT.

The rearrangement joins TRBV25-1 to TRBJ2-1, with D possibly TRBD1 on 6 matching bases. Per germline, CDR1 MGHDK and CDR2 SYGVNS. The CDR3 runs 14 residues. V was cut by 7 bases and J by 4 bases, with 14 bases left in between. CDR3 in amino acids: CASNRDIPYNEQFF. The CDR3 DNA sequence: TGTGCCAGCAACCGGGACATCCCGTACAATGAGCAGTTCTTC.

Concerning this clone: The same CDR3 also results from other DNA sequences found in this sample. The gene calls are TRBV5-1 and TRBJ2-7; TRBD1 matches 9 bases. CDR1 is SGHRS, CDR2 YFSETQ, per germline. The CDR3 spans 14 residues. The junction had 6 bases not matched to a gene; V was cut back by 4 bases and J by 4 bases. Written as DNA, the CDR3 is TGCGCCAGCAGCCTCCGGGACAGGGCATACGAGCAGTACTTC. It specifies CASSLRDRAYEQYF.

The gene calls are TRBV30 and TRBJ1-5; D is undetermined. V lost 0 bases and J 2 bases, leaving 11 bases between the germline ends. Per germline, CDR1 GTSNPN and CDR2 SVGIG (reference sequence). The CDR3 sequence is 15 residues long. The CDR3 DNA follows: TGTGCCTGGAGTGTGGGCCTCGCAGGCAATCAGCCCCAGCATTTT. It yields the protein CAWSVGLAGNQPQHF.

The gene calls are TRBV7-2 and TRBJ2-7; weak D call: TRBD1 (5 bases). The germline V gene encodes CDR1 SGHTA and CDR2 FQGNSA. The CDR3 sequence is 12 residues long. Trimming removed 5 bases at V and 5 bases at J, with 10 bases between. This chain's CDR3 is CASSRRVDEQYF. CDR3 in DNA: TGTGCCAGCAGCCGCAGGGTTGACGAGCAGTACTTC.

This chain uses TRBV5-1 with TRBJ1-3; tentative D call: TRBD1 (5 bases). Germline V gene lookup returns CDR1 SGHRS and CDR2 YFSETQ. The CDR3 length is 15 residues. The V end was cut by 0 bases, the J end by 0 bases, with 7 bases between. CDR3 in DNA: TGCGCCAGCAGCTTGGGGACACACTCTGGAAACACCATATATTTT. It specifies CASSLGTHSGNTIYF. The full variable domain, completed using reference TRBV5-1 and TRBJ1-3, is KAGVTQTPRYLIKTRGQQVTLSCSPISGHRSVSWYQQTPGQGLQFLFEYFSETQRNKGNFPGRFSGRQFSNSRSEMNVSTLELGDSALYLCASSLGTHSGNTIYFGEGSWLTVV.

This chain joins TRBV5-1 and TRBJ1-3; no firm D call. Per the germline V gene, CDR1 is SGHRS and CDR2 is YFSETQ. V lost 3 bases and J lost 3, with 10 bases in between. CDR3 size: 14 residues. The CDR3 region is CASSSTAGGNTIYF. DNA of the CDR3: TGCGCCAGCAGCTCAACAGCTGGTGGAAACACCATATATTTT.